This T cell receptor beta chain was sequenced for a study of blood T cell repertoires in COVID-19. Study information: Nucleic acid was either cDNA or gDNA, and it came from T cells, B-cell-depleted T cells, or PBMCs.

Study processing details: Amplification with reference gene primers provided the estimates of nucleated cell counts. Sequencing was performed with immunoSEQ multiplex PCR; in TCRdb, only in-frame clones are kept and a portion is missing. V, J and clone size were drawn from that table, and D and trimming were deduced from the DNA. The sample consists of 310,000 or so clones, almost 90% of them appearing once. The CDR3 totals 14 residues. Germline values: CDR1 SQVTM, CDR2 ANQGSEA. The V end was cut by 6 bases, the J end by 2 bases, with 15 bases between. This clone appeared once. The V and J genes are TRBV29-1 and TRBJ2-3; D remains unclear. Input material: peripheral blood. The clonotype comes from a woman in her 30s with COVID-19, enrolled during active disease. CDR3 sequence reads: CSVASSVNTDTQYF. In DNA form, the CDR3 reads TGCAGCGTCGCCTCGTCGGTAAACACAGATACGCAGTATTTT.